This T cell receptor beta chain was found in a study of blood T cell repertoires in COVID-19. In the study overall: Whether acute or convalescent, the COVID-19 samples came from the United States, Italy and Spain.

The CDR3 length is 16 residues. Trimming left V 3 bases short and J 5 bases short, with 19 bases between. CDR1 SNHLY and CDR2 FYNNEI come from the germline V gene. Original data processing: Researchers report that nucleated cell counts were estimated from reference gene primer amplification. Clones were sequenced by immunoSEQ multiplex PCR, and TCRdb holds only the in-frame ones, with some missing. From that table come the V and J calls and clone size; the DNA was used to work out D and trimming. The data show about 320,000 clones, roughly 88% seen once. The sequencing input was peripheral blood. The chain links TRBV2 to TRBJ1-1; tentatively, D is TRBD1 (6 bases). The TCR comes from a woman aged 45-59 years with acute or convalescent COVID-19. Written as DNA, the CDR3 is TGTGCCAGCAGTGATTTCCAACAGACCCAGGGGACTGAAGCTTTCTTT. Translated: CASSDFQQTQGTEAFF.